The rows below give T cell receptor beta chains drawn from one sample of a study of OX40 agonist ivuxolimab in advanced cancers. Clones were sequenced by immunoSEQ multiplex PCR, and TCRdb holds only the in-frame ones, with some missing. The data show tens of thousands of clones, approximately 89% seen once. The sample was CD4+ or CD8+ T cells sorted from blood, taken in a trial of the OX40 agonist ivuxolimab. The receptor source for this set is an adult with an advanced solid tumor such as melanoma, head and neck, liver or kidney cancer. Both conserved end residues are part of each CDR3. D genes are given only for firm matches. Clone size is not always given. Where it is, it says once, few, many or a class for expanded clones.

J gene,V gene,D gene,clone size,CDR3 protein,CDR3 DNA
TRBJ2-5,TRBV5-1,NA,NA,CASSVGGSAQETQYF,TGCGCCAGTTCCGTGGGGGGTAGCGCCCAAGAGACCCAGTACTTC
TRBJ1-3,TRBV7-8,NA,NA,CASSRGSPGGTGNTIYF,TGTGCCAGCAGCCGGGGGTCACCTGGGGGCACTGGAAACACCATATATTTT
TRBJ1-2,TRBV2,TRBD1,NA,CASTTKEGASGYTF,TGTGCCAGCACCACCAAGGAGGGGGCGAGTGGCTACACCTTC
TRBJ2-3,TRBV28,NA,NA,CASSLVRDGTDTQYF,TGTGCCAGCAGTTTAGTCAGGGATGGCACAGATACGCAGTATTTT
TRBJ2-1,TRBV6-6,TRBD2,NA,CASSYSRLADNNEQFF,TGTGCCAGCAGTTACTCGAGACTAGCGGACAACAATGAGCAGTTCTTC
TRBJ2-5,TRBV5-5,TRBD2,NA,CASTLGLAGETQYF,TGTGCCAGCACCCTCGGACTAGCGGGAGAGACCCAGTACTTC
TRBJ1-2,TRBV5-1,NA,NA,CASSLASGNGEVGYTF,TGCGCCAGCAGCTTGGCCTCCGGAAACGGCGAGGTTGGCTACACCTTC
TRBJ2-7,TRBV28,TRBD2,NA,CASSTAGEGHYEQYF,TGTGCCAGCAGTACCGCGGGAGAGGGGCACTACGAGCAGTACTTC
TRBJ1-1,TRBV29-1,NA,NA,CSGNQRGVGNTEAFF,TGCAGCGGTAATCAAAGGGGTGTGGGGAACACTGAAGCTTTCTTT
TRBJ2-1,TRBV7-2,NA,NA,CASSLTRLGEQFF,TGTGCCAGCAGCCTGACTAGGTTAGGGGAGCAGTTCTTC
TRBJ1-4,TRBV6-1,NA,once,CASSKPRTAPEKLFF,TGTGCCAGCAGTAAGCCCCGGACAGCTCCTGAAAAACTGTTTTTT
TRBJ2-5,TRBV7-3,TRBD1,NA,CASSDRGRAETQYF,TGTGCCAGCAGCGACAGGGGGAGGGCAGAGACCCAGTACTTC
TRBJ1-5,TRBV6-5,NA,once,CASSGPPHQPQHF,TGTGCCAGCAGTGGACCGCCACATCAGCCCCAGCATTTT
TRBJ2-7,TRBV10-1,TRBD1,few,CASRYPGQGLSYEQYF,TGCGCCAGCAGATACCCGGGACAGGGGTTGTCCTACGAGCAGTACTTC
TRBJ2-7,TRBV11-2,NA,NA,CASSLGRRPATYEQYF,TGTGCCAGCAGCCTAGGACGCCGACCGGCTACCTACGAGCAGTACTTC
TRBJ1-2,TRBV19,TRBD1,NA,CASSIPGTGRGSYGYTF,TGTGCCAGTAGTATCCCTGGGACAGGGCGGGGAAGTTATGGCTACACCTTC
TRBJ2-1,TRBV15,NA,NA,CATSRLKGGSSYNEQFF,TGTGCCACCAGCAGACTAAAGGGGGGAAGCTCCTACAATGAGCAGTTCTTC
TRBJ2-5,TRBV28,TRBD2,NA,CASVGGDSGQETQYF,TGTGCCAGCGTGGGGGGGGATAGCGGCCAAGAGACCCAGTACTTC
TRBJ2-5,TRBV18,NA,NA,CASSPIGGETQYF,TGTGCCAGCTCACCCATAGGGGGAGAGACCCAGTACTTC
TRBJ2-1,TRBV11-3,NA,NA,CASSLRPRGEQFF,TGTGCCAGCAGCTTGCGACCAAGGGGTGAGCAGTTCTTC
TRBJ1-2,TRBV18,TRBD1,NA,CASSPGTGVGYTF,TGTGCCAGCTCACCCGGGACAGGGGTTGGCTACACCTTC
TRBJ2-1,TRBV27,TRBD2,NA,CASSTGLAVGNEQFF,TGTGCCAGCAGTACGGGACTAGCGGTGGGGAATGAGCAGTTCTTC
TRBJ1-6,TRBV7-2,NA,NA,CASSRGGSPLHF,TGTGCCAGCAGTCGAGGTGGTTCACCCCTCCACTTT
TRBJ2-5,TRBV5-1,NA,NA,CASSSFGRIETQYF,TGCGCCAGCAGCTCGTTTGGGCGGATAGAGACCCAGTACTTC
TRBJ2-5,TRBV11-2,NA,once,CASSLDPRQIFVGREETQYF,TGTGCCAGCAGCTTAGATCCGCGTCAGATCTTTGTGGGACGGGAAGAGACCCAGTACTTC
TRBJ2-1,TRBV5-1,TRBD2,NA,CASSLYERETRRQFF,TGCGCCAGCAGCTTGTATGAGCGGGAGACCCGGAGGCAGTTCTTC
TRBJ2-1,TRBV10-3,NA,NA,CAISELQDRGGEQFF,TGTGCCATCAGTGAGCTGCAGGACCGAGGAGGGGAGCAGTTCTTC
TRBJ1-1,TRBV5-4,NA,NA,CASSFGGLRRDTEAFF,TGTGCCAGCAGCTTTGGGGGGCTCAGGAGGGACACTGAAGCTTTCTTT
TRBJ2-5,TRBV1,NA,NA,CTSFCGGARETQYF,TGCACCAGCTTTTGCGGGGGGGCAAGGGAGACCCAGTACTTC
TRBJ2-2,TRBV19,TRBD2,NA,CASMPTSGGFSGELFF,TGTGCCAGTATGCCGACTAGCGGGGGGTTCAGCGGGGAGCTGTTTTTT
TRBJ2-3,TRBV5-1,NA,NA,CASSTTTDTQYF,TGCGCCAGCAGCACTACAACAGATACGCAGTATTTT
TRBJ1-6,TRBV10-3,NA,NA,CAISESASGSPLHF,TGTGCCATCAGTGAGTCGGCTTCGGGTTCACCCCTCCACTTT
TRBJ2-6,TRBV11-2,NA,NA,CASSLVSLGANVLTF,TGTGCCAGCAGCTTAGTCAGTCTCGGGGCCAACGTCCTGACTTTC
TRBJ1-1,TRBV2,TRBD1,NA,CASQKLTGGTEAFF,TGTGCCAGCCAGAAACTAACAGGGGGCACTGAAGCTTTCTTT
TRBJ1-1,TRBV5-1,TRBD1,NA,CASGYQGQGNTEAFF,TGCGCCAGCGGGTACCAGGGACAGGGGAACACTGAAGCTTTCTTT
TRBJ1-1,TRBV11-1,NA,once,CASSLAGVVTEAFF,TGTGCCAGCAGCTTAGCAGGGGTTGTCACTGAAGCTTTCTTT
TRBJ1-2,TRBV5-4,NA,NA,CASSFQRSYGYTF,TGTGCCAGCAGCTTTCAGCGGAGCTATGGCTACACCTTC
TRBJ2-7,TRBV5-1,TRBD2,once,CASSEGLEVSSYF,TGCGCCAGCAGCGAGGGACTAGAGGTTTCGTCCTACTTC
TRBJ2-7,TRBV7-2,NA,NA,CASSPAYEQYF,TGTGCCAGCAGCCCGGCCTACGAGCAGTACTTC
TRBJ1-2,TRBV19,NA,NA,CASKVGRDSLYGYTF,TGTGCCAGTAAAGTGGGCCGGGACTCTCTCTATGGCTACACCTTC
TRBJ2-1,TRBV25-1,TRBD2,NA,CASSGAGVWFNEQFF,TGTGCCAGCAGTGGAGCGGGAGTGTGGTTCAATGAGCAGTTCTTC
TRBJ2-1,TRBV7-3,NA,NA,CASSSTPGSQQFF,TGTGCCAGCAGCTCGACCCCGGGCAGCCAGCAGTTCTTC
TRBJ2-7,TRBV12-5,NA,few,CASGLYEQYF,TGTGCTAGTGGCCTCTACGAGCAGTACTTC
TRBJ2-3,TRBV10-3,NA,NA,CAISADSDTQYF,TGTGCCATCAGTGCGGACTCAGATACGCAGTATTTT
TRBJ2-7,TRBV23-1,TRBD1,NA,CASSQWTGFEQYF,TGCGCCAGCAGTCAATGGACAGGGTTCGAGCAGTACTTC
TRBJ1-5,TRBV29-1,NA,NA,CSVNLDNQPQHF,TGCAGCGTAAATTTAGACAATCAGCCCCAGCATTTT
TRBJ2-1,TRBV15,NA,once,CATSREGLTSYNEQFF,TGTGCCACCAGCAGAGAGGGCCTTACCTCCTACAATGAGCAGTTCTTC
TRBJ1-3,TRBV6-5,NA,NA,CASSYPGAGNTIYF,TGTGCCAGCAGTTACCCAGGGGCTGGAAACACCATATATTTT
TRBJ2-3,TRBV9,NA,NA,CASSGTDGFTDTQYF,TGTGCCAGCAGCGGCACGGACGGTTTCACAGATACGCAGTATTTT
TRBJ1-1,TRBV5-4,TRBD1,NA,CASSPRAGGNEAFF,TGTGCCAGCAGCCCCCGCGCAGGGGGTAATGAAGCTTTCTTT
TRBJ2-2,TRBV18,NA,NA,CASSPAAGRGTGELFF,TGTGCCAGCTCACCGGCAGCGGGCCGGGGCACCGGGGAGCTGTTTTTT